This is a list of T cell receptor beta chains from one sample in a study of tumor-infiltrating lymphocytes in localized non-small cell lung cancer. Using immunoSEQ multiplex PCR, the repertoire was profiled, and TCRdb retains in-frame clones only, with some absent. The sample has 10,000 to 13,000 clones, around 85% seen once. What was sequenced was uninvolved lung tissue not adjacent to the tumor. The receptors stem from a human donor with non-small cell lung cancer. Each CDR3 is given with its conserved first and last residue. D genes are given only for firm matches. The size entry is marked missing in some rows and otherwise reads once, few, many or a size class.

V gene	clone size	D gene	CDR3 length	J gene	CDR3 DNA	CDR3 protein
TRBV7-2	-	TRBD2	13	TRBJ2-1	TGTGCCAGCAGCTTAACGGGGAGGGGTGAGCAGTTCTTC	CASSLTGRGEQFF
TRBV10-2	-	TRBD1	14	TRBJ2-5	TGCGCCAGCAGTGAGGGGGACAGTCGAGAGACCCAGTACTTC	CASSEGDSRETQYF
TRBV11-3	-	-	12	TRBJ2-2	TGTGCCAGCAGCTTAGTTGTCGGGGAGCTGTTTTTT	CASSLVVGELFF
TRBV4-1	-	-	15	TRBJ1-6	TGCGCCAGCAGCCAAGGGGTTGGGAGGAGTTCACCCCTCCACTTT	CASSQGVGRSSPLHF
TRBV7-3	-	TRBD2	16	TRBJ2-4	TGTGCCAGCAGCCGGACTAGCGGGGGGCAGGGGGGCATTCAGTACTTC	CASSRTSGGQGGIQYF
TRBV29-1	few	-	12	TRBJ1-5	TGCAGCGTTGAAGCCCGATATCAGCCCCAGCATTTT	CSVEARYQPQHF
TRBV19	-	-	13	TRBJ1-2	TGTGCCAGTAGTAGCCCGACAGTCTATGGCTACACCTTC	CASSSPTVYGYTF
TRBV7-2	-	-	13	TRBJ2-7	TGTGCCAGCAGCCCCCGACAGGCCTACGAGCAGTACTTC	CASSPRQAYEQYF
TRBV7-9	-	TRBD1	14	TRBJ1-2	TGTGCCAGCAGTCCAACAGGGGCTATCTATGGCTACACCTTC	CASSPTGAIYGYTF
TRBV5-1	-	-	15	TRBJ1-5	TGCGCCAGCAGCCCAGCCGGGGTTAGCAATCAGCCCCAGCATTTT	CASSPAGVSNQPQHF
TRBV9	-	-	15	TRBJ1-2	TGTGCCAGCAGCGTAGACTTAACTATTCGATATGGCTACACCTTC	CASSVDLTIRYGYTF
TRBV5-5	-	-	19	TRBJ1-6	TGTGCCAGCAGCTTGGAGGGGGGGGCAGGACGGGTCTATAATTCACCCCTCCACTTT	CASSLEGGAGRVYNSPLHF
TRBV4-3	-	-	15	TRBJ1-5	TGCGCCAGCAGCCTTCTCTGGGGGGGGAATCAGCCCCAGCATTTT	CASSLLWGGNQPQHF
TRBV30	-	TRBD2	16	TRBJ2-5	TGTGCCTGGAGTGGTAATATGGCGGGGGGGCAAGAGACCCAGTACTTC	CAWSGNMAGGQETQYF
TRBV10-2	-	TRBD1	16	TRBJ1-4	TGCGCCAGCAACCCAGGGGGTCGGGCAACTAATGAAAAACTGTTTTTT	CASNPGGRATNEKLFF
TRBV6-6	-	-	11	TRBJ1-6	TGTGCCAGCAGCTTATATTCATCCCTCCACTTT	CASSLYSSLHF
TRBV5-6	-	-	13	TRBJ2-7	TGTGCCAGCAGCTTTAGTCCGGCAGGCAGGCAGTACTTC	CASSFSPAGRQYF
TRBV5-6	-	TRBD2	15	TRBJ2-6	TGTGCCAGCTTACGGGAGGGAGCTGGGGCCAACGTCCTGACTTTC	CASLREGAGANVLTF
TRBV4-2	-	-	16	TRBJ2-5	TGTGCCAGCAGCCAGCAAACTACAGGGATTAAAGGAGGGCAGTACTTC	CASSQQTTGIKGGQYF
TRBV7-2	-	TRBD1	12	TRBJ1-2	TGTGCCAGCAGCCGGGACAGGGCTGGCTACACCTTC	CASSRDRAGYTF
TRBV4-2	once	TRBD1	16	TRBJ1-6	TGTGCCAGCAGCCAAGATGGCCCAGGGGGCGATTCACCCCTCCACTTT	CASSQDGPGGDSPLHF
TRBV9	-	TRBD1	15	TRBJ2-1	TGTGCCAGCAGCGCCGGACAGGGGTCCTTGGATGAGCAGTTCTTC	CASSAGQGSLDEQFF
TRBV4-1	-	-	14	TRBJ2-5	TGCGCCAGCAGCCTGACAATTCGCGTCGAGACCCAGTACTTC	CASSLTIRVETQYF
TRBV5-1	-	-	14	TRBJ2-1	TGCGCCAGCGCCCGGGAGATGACTTTGAATGAGCAGTTCTTC	CASAREMTLNEQFF
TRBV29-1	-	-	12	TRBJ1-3	TGCAGCGTTTCTGTCTCTGGAAACACCATATATTTT	CSVSVSGNTIYF